Listed here are 8 T cell receptor beta chains from one sample, sequenced in a study of blood T cell repertoires in COVID-19. Clones were sequenced by immunoSEQ multiplex PCR, and TCRdb holds only the in-frame ones, with some missing. The sample shows 310,000 or so clones, 80% to 90% of them seen only once. Sequenced: PBMCs or T cells enriched from blood (not recorded which). All receptors derive from a woman between 18 and 29 years old who had recovered from COVID-19.

The gene calls are TRBV28 and TRBJ2-3; weak D call: TRBD2 (6 bases). The CDR3 sequence is 17 residues long. Germline CDR1 reads MDHEN; CDR2 reads SYDVKM. Trimming took off 5 bases at V and 12 bases at J, with 30 bases between the two ends. The CDR3 spells CASSPRGLYPAHTQQYF. The DNA of the CDR3 is TGTGCCAGCAGTCCGCGGGGTCTATATCCTGCCCATACGCAACAGTATTTT.

The chain recombines TRBV9 with TRBJ1-2; D is possibly TRBD1 (6 bases). Germline V gene sequence: CDR1 SGDLS, CDR2 YYNGEE. The CDR3 totals 14 residues. Trimming cost V 0 bases and J 8 bases, with 14 bases left between them. The CDR3 region is CASSVVARGKGYTF. The CDR3 DNA reads TGTGCCAGCAGCGTAGTAGCCAGGGGAAAAGGCTACACCTTC.

The chain carries TRBV7-6 and TRBJ2-7, with D perhaps TRBD2 (6 bases). V shed 5 bases and J shed 2 bases, with 16 bases lying between them. Per the germline V gene, CDR1 is SGHVS and CDR2 is FNYEAQ. This CDR3 is built from 15 residues. In DNA, the CDR3 is TGTGCCAGCAGCGCAACCAGCGGGCTCACCTACGAGCAGTACTTC. Its protein product is CASSATSGLTYEQYF.

CDR3: CAGGASYNEQFF. In DNA, the CDR3 is TGTGCCGGGGGGGCGTCCTACAATGAGCAGTTCTTC. The genes are TRBV7-9 and TRBJ2-1; D perhaps matches TRBD2 (7 bases). The CDR3 length is 12 residues. Trimming removed 11 bases at V and 1 base at J, with 9 bases between. Germline V gene sequence: CDR1 SEHNR, CDR2 FQNEAQ (reference sequence).

This clone has only a few counts. Other DNA variants within this sample encode the same CDR3. J is TRBJ2-7 and V is TRBV5-6; unclear D gene. In germline, CDR1 is SGHDT, CDR2 YYEEEE. V lost 3 bases and J lost 4, with 5 bases in between. The CDR3 is 11 amino acids. CDR3 sequence: CASSSYYEQYF. In DNA, the CDR3 is TGTGCCAGCAGCTCCTATTACGAGCAGTACTTC.

This clone was detected only a few times. The chain has TRBV12-3 or TRBV12-4 and TRBJ1-5; D is unresolved. This CDR3 spans 13 amino acids. V shed 2 bases and J shed 5 bases, with 7 bases lying between them. The CDR3 here is CASSLYLDQPQHF. CDR3 coding DNA: TGTGCCAGCAGTTTATATCTAGATCAGCCCCAGCATTTT.

This sequence joins TRBV7-9 and TRBJ2-1; 10 nucleotides match TRBD2. The CDR3 is 15 amino acids. Unmatched junction bases numbered 2, after V lost 1 base and J lost 5 bases. Germline CDR1 SEHNR, CDR2 FQNEAQ (reference sequence). The CDR3 DNA sequence: TGTGCCAGCAGCTTAGGGCTAGCGGGGGACAATGAGCAGTTCTTC. Protein: CASSLGLAGDNEQFF. Together with reference TRBV7-9 and TRBJ2-1, the CDR3 gives the full variable domain: DTGVSQNPRHKITKRGQNVTFRCDPISEHNRLYWYRQTLGQGPEFLTYFQNEAQLEKSRLLSDRFSAERPKGSFSTLEIQRTEQGDSAMYLCASSLGLAGDNEQFFGPGTRLTVL.

The gene calls are TRBV10-3 and TRBJ1-3, with 7 bases identical to TRBD1. The CDR3 runs to 15 residues. The ends lost 4 bases at V and 0 bases at J; junction bases unmatched: 3. Per germline, CDR1 ENHRY and CDR2 SYGVKD. This chain's CDR3 is CAISGQGSSGNTIYF. The CDR3, as DNA: TGTGCCATCAGTGGACAGGGATCCTCTGGAAACACCATATATTTT.